The 27 T cell receptor beta chains below all came from one sample that was sequenced in a study of blood T cell repertoires in COVID-19. Here immunoSEQ multiplex PCR was the method, and the copy in TCRdb shows in-frame clones only, minus some. This sample has some 170,000 clones, with over 80% found just once. Sequencing used peripheral blood. These receptors were obtained from a woman in her sixties or seventies with acute or convalescent COVID-19.

This chain uses TRBV5-6 with TRBJ2-5, with TRBD1 as a possible D gene (6 bases). CDR1 is SGHDT and CDR2 is YYEEEE in the germline V gene. Trimming pared 1 base from V and 2 bases from J, leaving 15 bases between. The CDR3 contains 16 residues. The CDR3 region has the DNA TGTGCCAGCAGCTTGTGGGGGCCAATACTTCAAGAGACCCAGTACTTC. The encoded protein is CASSLWGPILQETQYF.

The rearrangement uses TRBV27 and TRBJ1-5, with 7 bases that match TRBD1. Losses at the gene ends were 7 bases for V and 5 bases for J; bases not matched to a gene: 11. The CDR3 has 15 residues. Germline CDR1 reads MNHEY; CDR2 reads SMNVEV (reference sequence). The CDR3, as DNA: TGTGCCAGCAAGATCCTGGGGACAGACCATCAGCCCCAGCATTTT. Translation: CASKILGTDHQPQHF.

This clone was recorded once. The chain has TRBV14 and TRBJ1-4; possible D gene TRBD1, 5 bases. V dropped 3 bases and J dropped 10 bases, with 18 bases sitting between them. Germline CDR1 and CDR2: SGHDN and FVKESK. The CDR3 sequence is 15 residues long. The CDR3 DNA follows: TGTGCCAGCAGCCACCAGAGCGGGGACTTGGGAAAACTGTTTTTT. This encodes CASSHQSGDLGKLFF.

The chain couples TRBV6-5 to TRBJ2-7, with a possible D match to TRBD2 (6 bases). The CDR3 runs to 13 residues. Germline CDR1 MNHEY, CDR2 SVGAGI. Trimming left V 6 bases short and J 4 bases short, with 13 bases between. CDR3 sequence: CASRGGSLYEQYF. The CDR3 nucleotides are TGTGCCAGCAGGGGGGGATCTCTTTACGAGCAGTACTTC.

J is TRBJ1-5 and V is TRBV6-6; D is ambiguous. The germline V gene encodes CDR1 MNHNY and CDR2 SVGAGI (reference sequence). This CDR3 comprises 15 residues. V dropped 5 bases and J dropped 0 bases, with 11 bases sitting between them. CDR3 bases: TGTGCCAGCAGTGGGCCCGGGATTAGCAATCAGCCCCAGCATTTT. This codes for CASSGPGISNQPQHF.

This clone was counted a single time. J is TRBJ1-2 and V is TRBV6-4, with 7 nucleotides matching TRBD1. Germline trimming cut 3 bases from V and 8 bases from J; bases unmatched to any gene: 6. The CDR3 extends over 13 amino acids. The germline CDR1 and CDR2 sequences are MRHNA and SNTAGT. Here the CDR3 reads CASSESQGRGYTF. The CDR3, as DNA: TGTGCCAGCAGTGAGTCACAGGGGAGGGGCTACACCTTC.

The chain combines TRBV30 with TRBJ1-2; D ambiguous. This CDR3 has 14 residues. The V gene's germline CDR1 is GTSNPN and CDR2 SVGIG (reference sequence). V was shortened by 0 bases and J by 4 bases, with 12 bases between the two germline ends. CDR3: CAWSVTPLTYGYTF. The CDR3 nucleotides are TGTGCCTGGAGTGTAACCCCCCTAACCTATGGCTACACCTTC.

The V call is TRBV2, the J call TRBJ1-4; the D gene is possibly TRBD1 (6 bases). The CDR3 sequence is 12 residues long. Germline V CDR1 and CDR2: SNHLY, FYNNEI. The ends were cut back, 11 bases at V and 6 bases at J, with 13 bases in the middle. The CDR3 sequence is CASSGQYEKLFF. In nucleotides, the CDR3 is TGTGCCTCCTCTGGACAGTATGAAAAACTGTTTTTT.

The J gene is TRBJ1-5, the V gene TRBV19; D call uncertain. CDR1 LNHDA and CDR2 SQIVND come from the germline V gene (reference sequence). The CDR3 runs to 14 residues. Trimming pared 5 bases from V and 7 bases from J, leaving 15 bases between. The CDR3 reads CASSPLRSNQPQHF. In nucleotides, the CDR3 is TGTGCCAGTAGTCCCCTTCGGTCTAACCAGCCCCAGCATTTT.

This chain connects TRBV6-5 to TRBJ2-7, with TRBD1 matching 7 bases. V shed 5 bases and J 5 bases; nucleotides not matched to a gene: 3. The germline V gene encodes CDR1 MNHEY and CDR2 SVGAGI. CDR3 length: 12 residues. The CDR3 DNA reads as TGTGCCAGCAGTACAGGGGACGACGAGCAGTACTTC. As protein: CASSTGDDEQYF.

The rearrangement uses TRBV30 and TRBJ1-6; D remains unclear. CDR3 length: 14 residues. The germline gives CDR1 GTSNPN, CDR2 SVGIG (reference sequence). Trimming cost V 0 bases and J 7 bases, with 10 bases left between them. CDR3 region: CAWSVRRRNSPLHF. The CDR3 DNA reads as TGTGCCTGGAGTGTACGGAGGCGCAATTCACCCCTCCACTTT.

This chain links TRBV2 with TRBJ1-5; D remains unclear. The CDR3 sequence is 13 residues long. V gave up 3 bases and J gave up 4 bases, with 7 bases separating them. Germline V lookup: CDR1 SNHLY, CDR2 FYNNEI. This chain's CDR3 is CASSESENQPQHF. The CDR3, as DNA: TGTGCCAGCAGTGAGTCAGAAAATCAGCCCCAGCATTTT.

The J gene is TRBJ2-1, the V gene TRBV5-5; 8 nucleotides agree with TRBD1. This CDR3 contains 16 residues. Germline values: CDR1 SGHKS, CDR2 YYEKEE (reference sequence). V lost 3 bases and J lost 0; bases outside the gene matches: 5. CDR3 bases: TGTGCCAGCAGCTCCAGACAGGGGAGCTCCTACAATGAGCAGTTCTTC. This gives the protein CASSSRQGSSYNEQFF.

J is TRBJ2-2 and V is TRBV18, with 8 bases matching TRBD1. V shed 3 bases and J 0 bases; nucleotides not matched to a gene: 3. The CDR3 extends over 16 amino acids. Germline V gives CDR1 KGHSH, CDR2 LQKENI. The DNA for the CDR3 is TGTGCCAGCTCACCTTGGACAGGGCCGAACACCGGGGAGCTGTTTTTT. As protein: CASSPWTGPNTGELFF.

V is TRBV4-3 and J is TRBJ2-5, with TRBD2 identical over 10 bases. CDR1 LGHNA and CDR2 YSLEER come from the germline V gene. V trimming: 1 base; J trimming: 5 bases; junction bases outside the gene matches: 16. This CDR3 spans 19 amino acids. The CDR3 DNA reads as TGCGCCAGCAGCCAAGTGTTGGGGCTAGCGGGAGACCGCTCGGAGACCCAGTACTTC. This gives the protein CASSQVLGLAGDRSETQYF.

The rearrangement links TRBV5-1 to TRBJ1-5; D call uncertain. Per germline, CDR1 SGHRS and CDR2 YFSETQ. Trimming pared 4 bases from V and 1 base from J, leaving 12 bases between. CDR3 length: 15 residues. CDR3 amino acids: CASSVDGVSNQPQHF. The CDR3 DNA is TGCGCCAGCAGCGTCGACGGGGTGAGCAATCAGCCCCAGCATTTT.

CDR3 bases: TGTGCCAGCAGCCCGGGAGCGGGGAACAATGAGCAGTTCTTC. Its protein product is CASSPGAGNNEQFF. V and J are TRBV7-9 and TRBJ2-1, with 7 positions matching TRBD2. The trim removed 5 bases at V and 5 bases at J, leaving 6 bases unmatched. Germline V gene sequence: CDR1 SEHNR, CDR2 FQNEAQ (reference sequence). There are 14 residues in the CDR3. Complete variable domain (other parts from reference TRBV7-9 and TRBJ2-1): DTGVSQNPRHKITKRGQNVTFRCDPISEHNRLYWYRQTLGQGPEFLTYFQNEAQLEKSRLLSDRFSAERPKGSFSTLEIQRTEQGDSAMYLCASSPGAGNNEQFFGPGTRLTVL.

CDR3 in amino acids: CATSRDRGSYEQYF. The CDR3, as DNA: TGTGCCACCAGCAGAGACAGGGGTTCCTACGAGCAGTACTTC. The rearrangement uses TRBV15 and TRBJ2-7; possibly TRBD1 for D (6 bases). Germline V CDR1 and CDR2: LNHNV, YYDKDF (reference sequence). Trimming stripped 0 bases from V and 1 base from J, with 7 bases between. This CDR3 region has 14 residues.

The CDR3 sequence: CATTTGGAHSPLHF. CDR3 DNA: TGTGCCACAACTACGGGAGGGGCTCATTCACCCCTCCACTTT. The chain joins TRBV24-1 to TRBJ1-6; D possibly corresponds to TRBD1 (5 bases). V gave up 10 bases and J gave up 8 bases, with 17 bases separating them. This CDR3 has 14 amino acids. Germline values: CDR1 KGHDR, CDR2 SFDVKD.

CDR3 residues: CASSPGHSGNSPLHF. The CDR3 DNA sequence: TGTGCCAGCAGCCCGGGACATAGTGGTAATTCACCCCTCCACTTT. The chain has TRBV9 and TRBJ1-6, with D possibly being TRBD1 (6 bases). V was trimmed by 4 bases and J by 6 bases, leaving 14 bases between them. The CDR3 sequence is 15 residues long. CDR1 and CDR2 (germline): SGDLS, YYNGEE.

In its sample, this clone was seen once. This chain links TRBV3-1 (or the pseudogene TRBV3-2) with TRBJ2-1; D not certain. Germline CDR1 and CDR2: LGHDT and YNNKEL (reference sequence). The CDR3 sequence is 12 residues long. V was shortened by 4 bases and J by 4 bases, with 5 bases between the two germline ends. CDR3 nucleotides: TGTGCCAGCAGCCCAACATACAATGAGCAGTTCTTC. Translated, it gives CASSPTYNEQFF.

The chain recombines TRBV19 with TRBJ1-1; D call uncertain. V was pared by 5 bases and J by 4 bases, with 14 bases between. The CDR3 sequence is 14 residues long. CDR1 and CDR2 from the germline V gene are LNHDA and SQIVND (reference sequence). The CDR3 here is CASSVGAKGTEAFF. The CDR3 region has the DNA TGTGCCAGTAGTGTGGGAGCTAAGGGCACTGAAGCTTTCTTT.

V and J are TRBV27 and TRBJ1-6; weak D call: TRBD1 (5 bases). Germline values: CDR1 MNHEY, CDR2 SMNVEV (reference sequence). V shed 0 bases and J shed 7 bases, with 19 bases lying between them. This CDR3 has 18 amino acids. The CDR3 DNA is TGTGCCAGCAGTTTATCTAAAATTTTACCAGGGTGGAATTCACCCCTCCACTTT. Translated: CASSLSKILPGWNSPLHF.

V is TRBV7-9 and J is TRBJ1-1, with D possibly being TRBD1 (5 bases). This CDR3 is 17 amino acids long. Germline V CDR1 and CDR2: SEHNR, FQNEAQ (reference sequence). Trimming stripped 5 bases from V and 1 base from J, with 20 bases between. CDR3 sequence: CASSLRAEDTANTEAFF. CDR3 sequence (DNA): TGTGCCAGCAGCCTACGAGCAGAGGACACGGCGAACACTGAAGCTTTCTTT.

The chain employs TRBV7-2 and TRBJ1-2; 10 bases map to TRBD1. Germline CDR1 and CDR2: SGHTA and FQGNSA. This CDR3 comprises 14 residues. The trim removed 5 bases at V and 5 bases at J, leaving 5 bases unmatched. CDR3 sequence reads: CASSPDRGSYGYTF. The CDR3 coding sequence is TGTGCCAGCAGCCCGGACAGGGGGTCGTATGGCTACACCTTC.

The chain joins TRBV5-1 to TRBJ2-1; TRBD2 aligns across 11 bases. The V gene's germline CDR1 is SGHRS and CDR2 YFSETQ. J lost 8 bases, V lost 4 bases, and 26 bases had no gene match. This CDR3 is built from 21 residues. CDR3 residues: CASSPLTRLRTLAGGMDEQFF. CDR3 sequence (DNA): TGCGCCAGCAGCCCCCTTACTAGGTTGAGAACCCTAGCGGGAGGAATGGATGAGCAGTTCTTC.

This clone was detected only a few times. The CDR3 nucleotides are TGTGCCAGTAGTATATTCCTCAACGGGATTCTTGTCAATTCACCCCTCCACTTT. Translated, it gives CASSIFLNGILVNSPLHF. The chain has TRBV19 and TRBJ1-6; D is ambiguous. The V gene's germline CDR1 is LNHDA and CDR2 SQIVND (reference sequence). The CDR3 is 18 amino acids. The V end lost 2 bases, the J end lost 7 bases, and 21 bases lay between the germline ends.